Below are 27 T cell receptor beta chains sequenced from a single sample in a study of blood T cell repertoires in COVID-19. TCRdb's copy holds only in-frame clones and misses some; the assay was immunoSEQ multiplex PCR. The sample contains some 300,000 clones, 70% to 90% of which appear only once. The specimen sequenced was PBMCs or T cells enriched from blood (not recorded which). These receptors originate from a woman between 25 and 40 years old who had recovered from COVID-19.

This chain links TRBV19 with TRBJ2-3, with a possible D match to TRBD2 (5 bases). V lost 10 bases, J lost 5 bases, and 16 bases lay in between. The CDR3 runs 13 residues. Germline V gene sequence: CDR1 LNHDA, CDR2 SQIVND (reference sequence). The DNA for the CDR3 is TGTGCCACCCTAAGACGCGCGGGAGATACGCAGTATTTT. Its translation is CATLRRAGDTQYF.

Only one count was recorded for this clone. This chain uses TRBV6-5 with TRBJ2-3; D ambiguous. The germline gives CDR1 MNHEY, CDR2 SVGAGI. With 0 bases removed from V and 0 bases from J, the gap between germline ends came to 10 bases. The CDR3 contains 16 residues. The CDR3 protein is CASSYSAAPSTDTQYF. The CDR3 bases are TGTGCCAGCAGTTACTCTGCGGCCCCTAGCACAGATACGCAGTATTTT.

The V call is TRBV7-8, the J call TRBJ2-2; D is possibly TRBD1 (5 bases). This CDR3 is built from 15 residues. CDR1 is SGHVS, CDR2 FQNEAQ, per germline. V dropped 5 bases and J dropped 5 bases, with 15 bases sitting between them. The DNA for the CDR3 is TGTGCCAGCAGCCAAATTAGGGCAGGGACCGGGGAGCTGTTTTTT. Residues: CASSQIRAGTGELFF. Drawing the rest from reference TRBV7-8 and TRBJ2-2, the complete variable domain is GAGVSQSPRYKVAKRGQDVALRCDPISGHVSLFWYQQALGQGPEFLTYFQNEAQLDKSGLPSDRFFAERPEGSVSTLKIQRTQQEDSAVYLCASSQIRAGTGELFFGEGSRLTVL.

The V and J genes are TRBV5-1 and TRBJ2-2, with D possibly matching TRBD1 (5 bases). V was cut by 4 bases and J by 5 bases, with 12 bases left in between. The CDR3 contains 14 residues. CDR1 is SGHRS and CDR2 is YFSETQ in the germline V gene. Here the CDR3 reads CASSQRQGTGELFF. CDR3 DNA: TGCGCCAGCAGCCAGCGCCAGGGAACCGGGGAGCTGTTTTTT.

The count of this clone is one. CDR3 bases: TGTGCCAGCAGTAACGGCCGACAGAACAATGAGCAGTTCTTC. It is translated as CASSNGRQNNEQFF. The chain joins TRBV6-5 to TRBJ2-1, with TRBD1 as a possible D gene (5 bases). CDR3 length equals 14 residues. Germline values: CDR1 MNHEY, CDR2 SVGAGI. V lost 5 bases, J lost 5 bases, and 13 bases lay in between.

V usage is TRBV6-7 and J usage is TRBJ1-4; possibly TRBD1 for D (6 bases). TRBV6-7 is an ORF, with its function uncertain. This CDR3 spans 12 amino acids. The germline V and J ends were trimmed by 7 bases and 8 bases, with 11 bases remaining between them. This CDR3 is CASIERGEKLFF. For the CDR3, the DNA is TGTGCCAGCATAGAAAGGGGGGAAAAACTGTTTTTT.

CDR3 residues: CASRALTGARSSYNSPLHF. DNA for the CDR3: TGTGCCAGTAGAGCCTTAACAGGGGCGAGGAGCTCCTATAATTCACCCCTCCACTTT. V gene TRBV19 combines with J gene TRBJ1-6, with 7 bases identical to TRBD1. The germline V gene encodes CDR1 LNHDA and CDR2 SQIVND (reference sequence). With V trimmed by 6 bases and J by 0 bases, 14 bases remained unmatched. This CDR3 has 19 amino acids.

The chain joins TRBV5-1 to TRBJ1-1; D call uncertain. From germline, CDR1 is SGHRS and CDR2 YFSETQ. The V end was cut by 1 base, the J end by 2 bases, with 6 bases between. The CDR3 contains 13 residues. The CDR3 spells CASSLIGNTEAFF. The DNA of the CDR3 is TGCGCCAGCAGCTTGATCGGTAACACTGAAGCTTTCTTT.

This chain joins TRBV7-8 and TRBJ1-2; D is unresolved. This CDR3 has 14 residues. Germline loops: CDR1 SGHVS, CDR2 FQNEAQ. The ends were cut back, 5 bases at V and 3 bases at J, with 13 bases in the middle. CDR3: CASSKEVDYYGYTF. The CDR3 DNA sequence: TGTGCCAGCAGCAAAGAGGTAGATTACTATGGCTACACCTTC.

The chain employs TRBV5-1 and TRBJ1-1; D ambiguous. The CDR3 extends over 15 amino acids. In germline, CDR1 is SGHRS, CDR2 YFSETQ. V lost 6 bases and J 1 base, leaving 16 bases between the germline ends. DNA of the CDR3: TGCGCCAGCAAAACCCCAGAGCCAGGGAACACTGAAGCTTTCTTT. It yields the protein CASKTPEPGNTEAFF.

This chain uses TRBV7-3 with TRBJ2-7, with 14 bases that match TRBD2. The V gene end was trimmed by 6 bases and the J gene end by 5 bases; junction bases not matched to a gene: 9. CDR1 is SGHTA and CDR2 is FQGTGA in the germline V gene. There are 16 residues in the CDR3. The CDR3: CASRKLGTSGSNEQYF. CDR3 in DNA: TGTGCCAGCAGAAAACTTGGGACTAGCGGGAGTAACGAGCAGTACTTC.

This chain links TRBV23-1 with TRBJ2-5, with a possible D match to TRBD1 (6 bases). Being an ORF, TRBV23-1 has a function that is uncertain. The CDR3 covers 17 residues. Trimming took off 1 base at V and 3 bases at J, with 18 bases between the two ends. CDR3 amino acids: CASSQFGNGAGEETQYF. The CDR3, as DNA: TGCGCCAGCAGTCAATTCGGCAATGGGGCAGGGGAAGAGACCCAGTACTTC.

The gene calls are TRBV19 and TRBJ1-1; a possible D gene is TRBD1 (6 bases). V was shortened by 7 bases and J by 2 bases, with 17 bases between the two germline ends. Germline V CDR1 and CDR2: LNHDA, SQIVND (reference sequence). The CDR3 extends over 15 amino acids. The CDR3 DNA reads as TGTGCCAGTACCACCACCGGGGGGGCTAACACTGAAGCTTTCTTT. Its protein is CASTTTGGANTEAFF. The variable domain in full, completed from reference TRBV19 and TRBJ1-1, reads DGGITQSPKYLFRKEGQNVTLSCEQNLNHDAMYWYRQDPGQGLRLIYYSQIVNDFQKGDIAEGYSVSREKKESFPLTVTSAQKNPTAFYLCASTTTGGANTEAFFGQGTRLTVV.

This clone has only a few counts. This chain's CDR3 is CASSLTPGSYGYTF. The CDR3 nucleotides read TGTGCCAGCAGCTTAACCCCAGGGTCCTATGGCTACACCTTC. The chain links TRBV11-3 to TRBJ1-2; weak D call: TRBD1 (5 bases). The V gene lost 2 bases and the J gene lost 4 bases, with 11 bases spanning the gap. Per germline, CDR1 SGHNT and CDR2 YENEEA. CDR3 length: 14 amino acids.

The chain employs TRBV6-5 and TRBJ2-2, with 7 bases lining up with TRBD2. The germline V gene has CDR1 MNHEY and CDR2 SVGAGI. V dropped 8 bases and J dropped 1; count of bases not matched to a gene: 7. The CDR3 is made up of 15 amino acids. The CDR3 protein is CASGGGSRNTGELFF. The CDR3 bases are TGTGCCAGCGGGGGGGGGAGCCGGAACACCGGGGAGCTGTTTTTT.

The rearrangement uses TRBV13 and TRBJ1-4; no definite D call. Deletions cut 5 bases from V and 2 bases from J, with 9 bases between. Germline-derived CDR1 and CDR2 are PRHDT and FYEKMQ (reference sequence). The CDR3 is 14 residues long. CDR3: CASSQADTNEKLFF. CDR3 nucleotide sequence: TGTGCCAGCAGCCAAGCGGACACTAATGAAAAACTGTTTTTT.

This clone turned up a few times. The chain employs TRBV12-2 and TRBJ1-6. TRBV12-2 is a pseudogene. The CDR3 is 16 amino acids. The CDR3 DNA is TGTGCAAGTCGCTCCCAAGCCGGGAGGATCGATTCACCCCTCCACTTT. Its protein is CASRSQAGRIDSPLHF.

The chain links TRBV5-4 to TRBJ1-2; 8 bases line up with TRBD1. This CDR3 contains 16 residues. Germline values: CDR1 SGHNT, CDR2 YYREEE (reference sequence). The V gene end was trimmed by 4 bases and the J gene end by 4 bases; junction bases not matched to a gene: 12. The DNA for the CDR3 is TGTGCCAGCAGCGGACCACATGGACAGGGCAGCTATGGCTACACCTTC. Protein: CASSGPHGQGSYGYTF.

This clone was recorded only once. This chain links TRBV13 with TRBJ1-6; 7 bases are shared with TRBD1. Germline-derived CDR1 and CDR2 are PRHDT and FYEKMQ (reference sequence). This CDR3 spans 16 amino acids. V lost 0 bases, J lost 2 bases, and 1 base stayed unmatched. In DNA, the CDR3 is TGTGCCAGCAGCTTAGGAGGGACAGCCTATAATTCACCCCTCCACTTT. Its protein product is CASSLGGTAYNSPLHF.

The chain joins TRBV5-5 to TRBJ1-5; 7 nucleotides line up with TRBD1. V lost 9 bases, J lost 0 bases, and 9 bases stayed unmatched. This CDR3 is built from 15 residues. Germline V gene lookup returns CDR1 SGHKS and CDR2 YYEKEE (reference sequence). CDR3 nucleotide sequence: TGTGCCATGCCGGGACAGAGGGATAGCAATCAGCCCCAGCATTTT. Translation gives CAMPGQRDSNQPQHF.

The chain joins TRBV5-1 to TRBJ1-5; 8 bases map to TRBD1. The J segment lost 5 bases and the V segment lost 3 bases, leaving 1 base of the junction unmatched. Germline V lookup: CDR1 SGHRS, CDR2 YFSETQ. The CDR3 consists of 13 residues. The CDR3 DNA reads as TGCGCCAGCAGCTACAGGGGGGATCAGCCCCAGCATTTT. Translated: CASSYRGDQPQHF.

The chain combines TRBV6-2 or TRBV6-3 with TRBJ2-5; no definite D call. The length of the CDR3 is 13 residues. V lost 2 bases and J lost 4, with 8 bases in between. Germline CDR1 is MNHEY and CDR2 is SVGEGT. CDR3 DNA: TGTGCCAGCAGTTACGGGCCACTAGAGACCCAGTACTTC. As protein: CASSYGPLETQYF.

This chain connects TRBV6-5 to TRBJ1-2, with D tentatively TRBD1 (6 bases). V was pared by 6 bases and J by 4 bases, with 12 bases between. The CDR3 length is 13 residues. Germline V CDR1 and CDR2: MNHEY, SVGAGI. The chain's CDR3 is CASSLGQIYGYTF. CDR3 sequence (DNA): TGTGCCAGCAGCCTTGGACAGATCTATGGCTACACCTTC.

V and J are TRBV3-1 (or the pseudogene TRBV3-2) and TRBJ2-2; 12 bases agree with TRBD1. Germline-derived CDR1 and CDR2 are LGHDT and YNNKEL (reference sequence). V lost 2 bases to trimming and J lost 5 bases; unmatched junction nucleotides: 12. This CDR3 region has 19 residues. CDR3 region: CASSQPGQGAPLATGELFF. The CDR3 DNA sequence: TGTGCCAGCAGCCAACCGGGACAGGGGGCCCCTCTCGCTACCGGGGAGCTGTTTTTT.

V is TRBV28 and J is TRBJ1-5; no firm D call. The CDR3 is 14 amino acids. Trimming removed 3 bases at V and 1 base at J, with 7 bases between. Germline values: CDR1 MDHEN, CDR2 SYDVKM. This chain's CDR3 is CASSFRPSNQPQHF. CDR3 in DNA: TGTGCCAGCAGTTTTCGTCCGAGCAATCAGCCCCAGCATTTT.

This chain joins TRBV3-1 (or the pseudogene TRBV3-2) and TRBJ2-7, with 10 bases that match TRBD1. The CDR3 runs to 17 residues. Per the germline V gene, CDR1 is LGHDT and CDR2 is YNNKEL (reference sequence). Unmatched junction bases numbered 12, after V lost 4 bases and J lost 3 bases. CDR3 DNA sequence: TGTGCCAGCAGCCTACCACTCACCGGGACAGGGGTCTACGAGCAGTACTTC. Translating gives CASSLPLTGTGVYEQYF.

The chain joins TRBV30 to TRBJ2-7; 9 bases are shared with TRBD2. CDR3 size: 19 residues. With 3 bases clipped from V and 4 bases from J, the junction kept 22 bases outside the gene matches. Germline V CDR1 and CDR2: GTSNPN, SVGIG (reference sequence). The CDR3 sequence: CAWSRRPPLAGPMTYEQYF. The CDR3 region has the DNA TGTGCCTGGAGCCGGCGCCCGCCTCTAGCGGGACCGATGACGTACGAGCAGTACTTC.